This TCR beta chain was identified in a study of T cell changes during pregnancy in multiple sclerosis. The protocol was immunoSEQ multiplex PCR, while the TCRdb copy is restricted to in-frame clones and leaves out a portion. The sample lists roughly 35,000 clones, about nine tenths occurring once. The CDR3 runs 14 residues. Trimming took 4 bases from V and 3 from J; bases not matched to a gene: 5. The germline CDR1 and CDR2 sequences are SGHTA and FQGTGA. V usage is TRBV7-3 and J usage is TRBJ2-7; 8 bases are shared with TRBD1. This TCR derives from a female donor with multiple sclerosis, enrolled in a pregnancy study. Here the sequenced sample was CD8+ T cells from peripheral blood mononuclear cells, taken before pregnancy. CDR3 amino acids: CASSYGQGHYEQYF. CDR3 DNA sequence: TGTGCCAGCAGCTACGGACAGGGTCACTACGAGCAGTACTTC.